These 5 T cell receptor beta chains share one sample of origin, sequenced in a study of regulatory T cells in long-lasting Graves disease. CDR3-region Arm-PCR and iRepertoire HTBI primers produced the TCR beta libraries. TCRdb passed the multiplex PCR reads through MiXCR, listing each CDR3 protein once. In the table there are about 220,000 distinct CDR3 sequences, around 17% of which are singletons. Time point: newly diagnosed GD, antithyroid drugs for less than 3 months. There was RNA extracted from PBMCs, and the TCR library was made from it. The sequencing here drew on peripheral blood mononuclear cells (PBMCs), taken at new diagnosis, from a patient treated with antithyroid drugs. These receptors were collected from a female donor with Graves disease.

This clonotype was counted at least ten times. The gene calls are TRBV18 and TRBJ1-3; D uncertain. V gave up 2 bases and J gave up 0 bases, with 11 bases separating them. There are 16 residues in the CDR3. The V gene's germline CDR1 is KGHSH and CDR2 LQKENI. This chain's CDR3 is CASSPNRAASGNTIYF. CDR3 coding DNA: TGTGCCAGCTCACCAAATCGGGCAGCCTCTGGAAACACCATATATTTT.

This clonotype appeared many times. The chain employs TRBV15 and TRBJ1-1, with D possibly TRBD1 on 6 matching bases. The germline V gene encodes CDR1 LNHNV and CDR2 YYDKDF (reference sequence). The CDR3 covers 14 residues. The V gene lost 0 bases and the J gene lost 3 bases, with 8 bases spanning the gap. The CDR3 sequence is CATSRDPGDTEAFF. The CDR3 DNA sequence: TGTGCCACCAGCAGAGATCCAGGGGACACTGAAGCTTTCTTT.

This clonotype appeared many times. The CDR3 spells CASSFSGAYNEQFF. The CDR3 DNA is TGCGCCAGCAGCTTTAGCGGGGCCTACAATGAGCAGTTCTTC. This chain uses TRBV5-1 with TRBJ2-1, with 8 positions matching TRBD2. CDR3 size: 14 residues. V trimming: 2 bases; J trimming: 2 bases; junction bases outside the gene matches: 0. Germline-derived CDR1 and CDR2 are SGHRS and YFSETQ.

This clonotype was recorded many times. The chain is built from TRBV11-3 and TRBJ1-1; possible D gene TRBD1, 5 bases. This CDR3 has 14 amino acids. The ends were cut back, 0 bases at V and 3 bases at J, with 8 bases in the middle. Germline V CDR1 and CDR2: SGHNT, YENEEA. The CDR3 region has the DNA TGTGCCAGCAGCTTAGACTCGGGGGACACTGAAGCTTTCTTT. It translates to CASSLDSGDTEAFF. The full variable domain, rest sourced from reference TRBV11-3 and TRBJ1-1, is EAGVVQSPRYKIIEKKQPVAFWCNPISGHNTLYWYLQNLGQGPELLIRYENEEAVDDSQLPKDRFSAERLKGVDSTLKIQPAELGDSAVYLCASSLDSGDTEAFFGQGTRLTVV.

In this sample, this clonotype turned up many times. V gene TRBV12-3 or TRBV12-4 combines with J gene TRBJ2-1; 9 nucleotides match TRBD2. V shed 7 bases and J 2 bases; nucleotides not matched to a gene: 6. The CDR3 length is 15 residues. CDR3: CASTLAGFAYNEQFF. CDR3 nucleotide sequence: TGTGCCAGCACCCTAGCGGGATTCGCCTACAATGAGCAGTTCTTC.